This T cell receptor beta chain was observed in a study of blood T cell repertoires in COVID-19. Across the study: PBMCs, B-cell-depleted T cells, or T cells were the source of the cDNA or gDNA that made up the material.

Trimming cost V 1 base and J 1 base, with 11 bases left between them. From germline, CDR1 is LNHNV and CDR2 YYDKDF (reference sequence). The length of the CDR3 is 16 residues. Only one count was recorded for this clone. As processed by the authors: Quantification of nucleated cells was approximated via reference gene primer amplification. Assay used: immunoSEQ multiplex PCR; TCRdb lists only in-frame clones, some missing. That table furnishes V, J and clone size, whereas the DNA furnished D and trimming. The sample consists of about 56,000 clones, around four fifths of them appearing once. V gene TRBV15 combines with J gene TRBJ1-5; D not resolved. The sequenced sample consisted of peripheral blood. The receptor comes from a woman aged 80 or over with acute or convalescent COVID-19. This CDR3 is CATSRGSLASNQPQHF. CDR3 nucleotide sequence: TGTGCCACCAGCAGAGGTTCCCTGGCAAGCAATCAGCCCCAGCATTTT.